These 31 T cell receptor beta chains were sequenced from one sample in a study of Graves' ophthalmopathy and Graves' hyperthyroidism (dated by TCRdb to 2016 to 2018). Sequencing relied on an Illumina HiSeq 2000. For repertoire sequencing, the TCR beta CDR3 regions were amplified from RNA transcripts. HTBI primers and the Qiagen OneStep RT-PCR kit were used in a first-round RT-PCR, which was followed by a second-round multiplex PCR, size selection and purification. TCRdb reprocessing: public reads trimmed at Q25 with fastp, clones called with MiXCR, in-frame beta chains kept. Identical CDR3 proteins give one entry, which carries the most common genes and DNA. This sample lists some 160,000 distinct CDR3 sequences; around 40% were detected once. The leading ten clones occupy 8% to 9.5% of the sample. The sample was peripheral blood. The receptors here all came from a young man with Graves' ophthalmopathy. Donor details come from another sample of the same person, matched by shared clones.

By sample fraction, this clonotype is large. The V call is TRBV10-2, the J call TRBJ1-1, with a tentative D call TRBD1 (6 bases). In germline, CDR1 is WSHSY, CDR2 SAAADI. The CDR3 has 15 amino acids. Trimming removed 5 bases at V and 1 base at J, with 14 bases between. The CDR3 reads CASSFPGQGNTEAFF. The CDR3 DNA follows: TGCGCCAGCAGTTTTCCGGGACAAGGGAACACTGAAGCTTTCTTT.

This clonotype was detected ten times or more. The rearrangement links TRBV2 to TRBJ1-5; 7 bases agree with TRBD1. The CDR3 runs to 13 residues. Germline values: CDR1 SNHLY, CDR2 FYNNEI. J was trimmed by 4 bases and V by 6 bases; bases with no gene match: 3. The CDR3 sequence: CASRGTENQPQHF. As DNA, the CDR3 is TGTGCCAGCAGAGGGACAGAGAATCAGCCCCAGCATTTT.

This clonotype was picked up many times. V usage is TRBV7-2 and J usage is TRBJ2-5, with 12 bases identical to TRBD1. J gave up 4 bases and V 1 base, and 7 bases lay outside the gene matches. Germline V gene lookup returns CDR1 SGHTA and CDR2 FQGNSA. The CDR3 loop spans 17 amino acids. The CDR3 DNA sequence: TGTGCCAGCAGCTTAGGGGGGGACAGGGGGCAAAGAGAGACCCAGTACTTC. As protein: CASSLGGDRGQRETQYF. The whole variable domain, remainder taken from reference TRBV7-2 and TRBJ2-5, is GAGVSQSPSNKVTEKGKDVELRCDPISGHTALYWYRQSLGQGLEFLIYFQGNSAPDKSGLPSDRFSAERTGGSVSTLTIQRTQQEDSAVYLCASSLGGDRGQRETQYFGPGTRLLVL.

This clonotype was counted only a few times. The chain combines TRBV4-1 with TRBJ1-5; D may be TRBD1 (5 bases). This CDR3 comprises 14 residues. Germline CDR1 and CDR2: MGHRA and YSYEKL. Trimming cost V 2 bases and J 5 bases, with 10 bases left between them. DNA for the CDR3: TGCGCCAGCAGCCAATCGTCAGGGTATCAGCCCCAGCATTTT. As protein: CASSQSSGYQPQHF.

This clonotype was seen at least ten times. The J gene is TRBJ1-2, the V gene TRBV20-1, with a possible D match to TRBD1 (5 bases). Germline V CDR1 and CDR2: DFQATT, SNEGSKA (reference sequence). The length of the CDR3 is 13 residues. V lost 3 bases, J lost 4 bases, and 12 bases lay in between. The CDR3 protein is CSASGAGGYGYTF. The CDR3 coding sequence is TGCAGTGCTAGTGGGGCCGGAGGCTATGGCTACACCTTC.

V is TRBV7-2 and J is TRBJ2-5; D may be TRBD2 (6 bases). V lost 10 bases and J 5 bases, leaving 11 bases between the germline ends. Germline V gene sequence: CDR1 SGHTA, CDR2 FQGNSA. The length of the CDR3 is 11 residues. The DNA for the CDR3 is TGTGCCATCCCCGGGGGTGAGACCCAGTACTTC. Its protein is CAIPGGETQYF. Drawing the rest from reference TRBV7-2 and TRBJ2-5, the complete variable domain is GAGVSQSPSNKVTEKGKDVELRCDPISGHTALYWYRQSLGQGLEFLIYFQGNSAPDKSGLPSDRFSAERTGGSVSTLTIQRTQQEDSAVYLCAIPGGETQYFGPGTRLLVL.

The CDR3: CATSRDGSVKTQYF. The CDR3 DNA is TGTGCCACCAGCAGAGATGGTTCGGTGAAGACCCAGTACTTC. This chain connects TRBV15 to TRBJ2-5; no clear D gene. The germline V and J ends were trimmed by 0 bases and 6 bases, with 11 bases remaining between them. In germline, CDR1 is LNHNV, CDR2 YYDKDF (reference sequence). The CDR3 has 14 amino acids. Drawing the rest from reference TRBV15 and TRBJ2-5, the complete variable domain is DAMVIQNPRYQVTQFGKPVTLSCSQTLNHNVMYWYQQKSSQAPKLLFHYYDKDFNNEADTPDNFQSRRPNTSFCFLDIRSPGLGDTAMYLCATSRDGSVKTQYFGPGTRLLVL.

A single count supports this clonotype. The J gene is TRBJ2-7, the V gene TRBV20-1; TRBD2 might be the D (6 bases). The CDR3 sequence is 14 residues long. Germline V gene sequence: CDR1 DFQATT, CDR2 SNEGSKA (reference sequence). Trimming stripped 5 bases from V and 4 bases from J, with 18 bases between. This chain's CDR3 is CSAQPRTISYEQYF. CDR3 coding DNA: TGCAGTGCTCAACCGAGGACTATCAGTTACGAGCAGTACTTC.

The chain has TRBV20-1 and TRBJ1-1; 7 positions agree with TRBD1. V lost 3 bases to trimming and J lost 1 base; unmatched junction nucleotides: 11. The CDR3 extends over 16 amino acids. The germline gives CDR1 DFQATT, CDR2 SNEGSKA (reference sequence). The CDR3 reads CSARGGKQGRNTEAFF. In nucleotides, the CDR3 is TGCAGTGCTAGGGGAGGGAAACAGGGGCGGAACACTGAAGCTTTCTTT.

This clonotype was counted at least ten times. This sequence joins TRBV10-3 and TRBJ2-2, with D unresolved. V was trimmed by 6 bases and J by 2 bases, leaving 10 bases between them. CDR3 size: 14 residues. From germline, CDR1 is ENHRY and CDR2 SYGVKD. The CDR3 DNA reads TGTGCCATCAGCCCCACCTTAAACACCGGGGAGCTGTTTTTT. As protein: CAISPTLNTGELFF.

Ten or more counts support this clonotype. The chain links TRBV15 to TRBJ1-5; D may be TRBD1 (5 bases). There are 15 residues in the CDR3. V was clipped by 5 bases and J by 1 base, with 12 bases between them. Germline V gene lookup returns CDR1 LNHNV and CDR2 YYDKDF (reference sequence). The CDR3 sequence: CATSSVPGSNQPQHF. In DNA form, the CDR3 reads TGTGCCACCAGCTCGGTGCCAGGGAGCAATCAGCCCCAGCATTTT.

The genes are TRBV12-3 or TRBV12-4 and TRBJ1-2, with unresolved D. Trimming took off 0 bases at V and 7 bases at J, with 12 bases between the two ends. The CDR3 loop spans 14 amino acids. The DNA of the CDR3 is TGTGCCAGCAGTTTAGCGGTAGGGTCACCTGGCTACACCTTC. This gives the protein CASSLAVGSPGYTF.

V and J are TRBV29-1 and TRBJ2-7; D is possibly TRBD2 (5 bases). Trimming took 8 bases from V and 4 from J, leaving 12 bases between them. From germline, CDR1 is SQVTM and CDR2 ANQGSEA. This CDR3 has 11 amino acids. The CDR3 here is CSPGLQYEQYF. The CDR3 DNA follows: TGCAGCCCCGGACTCCAGTACGAGCAGTACTTC.

The sample holds a few counts of this clonotype. The rearrangement joins TRBV30 to TRBJ2-7; no clear D. Germline V gene lookup returns CDR1 GTSNPN and CDR2 SVGIG (reference sequence). V lost 0 bases to trimming and J lost 3 bases, with 12 bases between them. The CDR3 is made up of 14 amino acids. CDR3 protein: CAWSVNSLSYEQYF. The DNA for the CDR3 is TGTGCCTGGAGTGTCAACAGTTTGAGCTACGAGCAGTACTTC.

Ten or more counts support this clonotype. The rearrangement joins TRBV7-2 to TRBJ1-6, with unresolved D. V lost 3 bases to trimming and J lost 5 bases, with 20 bases between them. Germline V gene sequence: CDR1 SGHTA, CDR2 FQGNSA. The CDR3 length is 18 residues. In DNA, the CDR3 is TGTGCCAGCAGCTTGTCTGTATCCGCTTGGGCGAATAATTCACCCCTCCACTTT. Its protein product is CASSLSVSAWANNSPLHF.

The rearrangement links TRBV12-3 or TRBV12-4 to TRBJ1-2; TRBD1 is a possible D gene (5 bases). The CDR3 is made up of 13 amino acids. V was trimmed by 6 bases and J by 5 bases, leaving 13 bases between them. The CDR3 protein is CASSLGPGYGYTF. CDR3 DNA: TGTGCCAGCAGCTTGGGACCGGGTTATGGCTACACCTTC.

This clonotype was recorded only once. CDR3 sequence reads: CASSLGEGAYEQYF. The CDR3 DNA reads as TGTGCCAGCAGTTTAGGGGAGGGGGCCTACGAGCAGTACTTC. The chain combines TRBV12-3 or TRBV12-4 with TRBJ2-7; weak D call: TRBD2 (7 bases). Trimming stripped 1 base from V and 2 bases from J, with 9 bases between. There are 14 residues in the CDR3.

The chain has TRBV6-2 or TRBV6-3 and TRBJ1-1, with a possible D match to TRBD1 (5 bases). Germline V gene sequence: CDR1 MNHEY, CDR2 SVGEGT. This CDR3 has 15 amino acids. V gave up 5 bases and J gave up 4 bases, with 17 bases separating them. DNA of the CDR3: TGTGCCAGCAGTCAACCCTTATCTGGGGGCACTGAAGCTTTCTTT. Translated, it gives CASSQPLSGGTEAFF.

This clonotype was seen many times. The CDR3 DNA reads as TGTGCCACCAGTGATTTGGGTCAGCCTCAAGAGACCCAGTACTTC. This codes for CATSDLGQPQETQYF. The V call is TRBV24-1, the J call TRBJ2-5, with D hard to call. In germline, CDR1 is KGHDR, CDR2 SFDVKD. The CDR3 has 15 amino acids. V shed 0 bases and J shed 2 bases, with 9 bases lying between them.

This clonotype showed up many times. The chain recombines TRBV19 with TRBJ1-1; D not resolved. There are 14 residues in the CDR3. With 9 bases removed from V and 3 bases from J, the gap between germline ends came to 17 bases. Germline V gives CDR1 LNHDA, CDR2 SQIVND (reference sequence). CDR3 in amino acids: CASSLLERDTEAFF. As DNA, the CDR3 is TGTGCCAGCTCCCTCCTCGAGAGGGACACTGAAGCTTTCTTT.

In its sample, this clonotype was seen many times. This chain joins TRBV11-3 and TRBJ2-7; 8 nucleotides match TRBD1. The ends lost 5 bases at V and 4 bases at J; junction bases unmatched: 10. The CDR3 consists of 15 residues. Germline V gene data show CDR1 as SGHNT and CDR2 as YENEEA. This CDR3 reads CASSVRGRRGYEQYF. CDR3 nucleotides: TGTGCCAGCAGCGTCAGGGGGCGAAGAGGTTACGAGCAGTACTTC.

The chain is built from TRBV28 and TRBJ1-2, with 7 positions matching TRBD1. The germline gives CDR1 MDHEN, CDR2 SYDVKM. CDR3 length equals 12 residues. With V trimmed by 5 bases and J by 5 bases, 2 bases remained unmatched. The CDR3 DNA follows: TGTGCCAGCAGTACAGGGGAGTATGGCTACACCTTC. Translating gives CASSTGEYGYTF.

Only a few counts were recorded for this clonotype. The chain uses TRBV25-1 and TRBJ2-2; D is uncertain. CDR1 is MGHDK and CDR2 is SYGVNS in the germline V gene. Between the trimmed V and J ends, which lost 4 bases and 2 bases, there was a span of 14 bases. The length of the CDR3 is 16 residues. The CDR3 is CASSARRGTNTGELFF. The CDR3 nucleotides are TGTGCCAGCAGTGCTCGTCGCGGCACCAACACCGGGGAGCTGTTTTTT.

This clonotype occurred many times. The CDR3 region is CASSEGRRGSANYGYTF. CDR3 bases: TGTGCCAGCAGTGAAGGGCGCAGGGGATCTGCTAACTATGGCTACACCTTC. The chain couples TRBV2 to TRBJ1-2; the D gene is possibly TRBD1 (6 bases). The CDR3 spans 17 residues. The germline V gene encodes CDR1 SNHLY and CDR2 FYNNEI. V shed 1 base and J shed 0 bases, with 15 bases lying between them. Full variable domain (missing parts from reference TRBV2 and TRBJ1-2): EPEVTQTPSHQVTQMGQEVILRCVPISNHLYFYWYRQILGQKVEFLVSFYNNEISEKSEIFDDQFSVERPDGSNFTLKIRSTKLEDSAMYFCASSEGRRGSANYGYTFGSGTRLTVV.

This clonotype has at least ten counts. This chain connects TRBV19 to TRBJ1-2; the D gene is possibly TRBD1 (6 bases). CDR3 length: 14 residues. Germline V gives CDR1 LNHDA, CDR2 SQIVND (reference sequence). V lost 3 bases and J lost 8, with 16 bases in between. CDR3 in DNA: TGTGCCAGTAGTATTCGGACAGAGTACGTCGGCTACACCTTC. It codes for CASSIRTEYVGYTF.

This clonotype has at least ten counts. The chain employs TRBV6-2 or TRBV6-3 and TRBJ1-2, with D perhaps TRBD1 (6 bases). Germline V gene lookup returns CDR1 MNHEY and CDR2 SVGEGT. This CDR3 is 13 amino acids long. V was clipped by 6 bases and J by 3 bases, with 11 bases between them. The CDR3 sequence is CASRPTGYYGYTF. The DNA for the CDR3 is TGTGCCAGCAGGCCGACAGGATACTATGGCTACACCTTC.

This clonotype was recorded at least ten times. The chain has TRBV6-1 and TRBJ2-5; no definite D call. CDR1 and CDR2 (germline): MNHNS, SASEGT. V was clipped by 3 bases and J by 4 bases, with 18 bases between them. There are 16 residues in the CDR3. The CDR3: CASSESDGDGSETQYF. The CDR3 DNA reads as TGTGCCAGCAGTGAGTCGGATGGGGATGGGTCAGAGACCCAGTACTTC.

J is TRBJ1-1 and V is TRBV19; 10 nucleotides line up with TRBD1. The CDR3 sequence is 14 residues long. Per the germline V gene, CDR1 is LNHDA and CDR2 is SQIVND (reference sequence). V gave up 5 bases and J gave up 6 bases; unmatched junction bases: 6. In DNA form, the CDR3 reads TGTGCCAGTAGTCAGACCGGGACAGGGGCTGAAGCTTTCTTT. It translates to CASSQTGTGAEAFF. The full variable domain, in which reference TRBV19 and TRBJ1-1 provide the parts outside the CDR3, is DGGITQSPKYLFRKEGQNVTLSCEQNLNHDAMYWYRQDPGQGLRLIYYSQIVNDFQKGDIAEGYSVSREKKESFPLTVTSAQKNPTAFYLCASSQTGTGAEAFFGQGTRLTVV.

This chain connects TRBV6-1 to TRBJ1-6; TRBD1 aligns across 7 bases. Trimming cost V 7 bases and J 0 bases; bases outside gene matches: 12. Germline assignment: CDR1 MNHNS and CDR2 SASEGT. This CDR3 is 18 amino acids long. The DNA for the CDR3 is TGTGCCAGCACCGGAGACAGGGTCCAAGTCTCCTATAATTCACCCCTCCACTTT. Translating it yields CASTGDRVQVSYNSPLHF.

The V call is TRBV11-2, the J call TRBJ2-5; D might be TRBD1 (7 bases). Looked up from germline, CDR1 is SGHAT and CDR2 is FQNNGV. The CDR3 covers 17 residues. The germline V and J ends were trimmed by 5 bases and 2 bases, with 21 bases remaining between them. In DNA form, the CDR3 reads TGTGCCAGCAGCCCCGCAGGGGGGTCGTACCAGCAAGAGACCCAGTACTTC. Encoded protein: CASSPAGGSYQQETQYF. The whole variable domain, filled in from reference TRBV11-2 and TRBJ2-5, reads EAGVAQSPRYKIIEKRQSVAFWCNPISGHATLYWYQQILGQGPKLLIQFQNNGVVDDSQLPKDRFSAERLKGVDSTLKIQPAKLEDSAVYLCASSPAGGSYQQETQYFGPGTRLLVL.

The chain is built from TRBV6-2 or TRBV6-3 and TRBJ1-2, with 10 positions matching TRBD1. V was pared by 5 bases and J by 7 bases, with 1 base of the junction left unmatched. The CDR3 runs 12 residues. The germline V gene encodes CDR1 MNHEY and CDR2 SVGEGT. The CDR3 DNA sequence: TGTGCCAGCAGTGGGACAGGGGTTGGCTACACCTTC. It encodes CASSGTGVGYTF.